What follows describes a single T cell receptor (beta chain). The antigen is unknown. Then a second PCR, running roughly 7 to 11 cycles, was carried out with a sample-barcoded 5' primer and a J-beta primer mix. Each cDNA molecule was tagged by a template-switch adaptor with 12 random nucleotides. MiXCR, run by TCRdb on the 5' RACE reads, gives a single entry per CDR3 protein. The top ten hold less than 2.5% of the sample, which has roughly 2 million distinct CDR3 sequences, roughly 52% seen once. The data stem from a study of blood T cells in healthy people across ages. Trimming took off 10 bases at V and 0 bases at J, with 21 bases between the two ends. The CDR3 is 17 amino acids. Germline assignment: CDR1 MNHEY and CDR2 SMNVEV (reference sequence). General study points: Older age went with lower TCR beta diversity per million T cells, in a roughly linear way.

Staff drew around 10 milliliters of peripheral blood from each donor. Extracted total RNA amounted to at least 6 micrograms for each sample. The chain combines TRBV27 with TRBJ2-2; tentatively, D is TRBD1 (5 bases). Sequencing input: blood. This TCR was recovered from a woman in her forties in good health. Here the CDR3 reads CATTHSTGDANTGELFF. In DNA form, the CDR3 reads TGTGCCACCACCCATTCTACAGGCGACGCGAACACCGGGGAGCTGTTTTTT.